This T cell receptor beta chain appears in the sequencing data of a study of blood T cell repertoires in COVID-19. Turning to the study itself: The United States, Italy and Spain supplied acute and convalescent COVID-19 samples. T cells, B-cell-depleted T cells, or PBMCs supplied cDNA or gDNA.

The CDR3 extends over 14 amino acids. Per the germline V gene, CDR1 is KGHDR and CDR2 is SFDVKD. V was trimmed by 4 bases and J by 0 bases, leaving 3 bases between them. How the authors handled the data: By means of reference gene primer amplification, nucleated cell counts were estimated. This table comes from immunoSEQ multiplex PCR, and its TCRdb copy is limited to in-frame clones, with some not included. That table is the source of V, J and clone size, and D and trimming were worked out from the DNA. Among about 70,000 clones, approximately 83% were seen once, and the ten largest hold around 12%.

The sequence was obtained from a human donor in a cohort sampled during active COVID-19. Material: peripheral blood. The J gene is TRBJ1-6, the V gene TRBV24-1; D call uncertain. The DNA for the CDR3 is TGTGCCACCAGTGACAGCTCCTATAATTCACCCCTCCACTTT. Amino acid sequence: CATSDSSYNSPLHF.